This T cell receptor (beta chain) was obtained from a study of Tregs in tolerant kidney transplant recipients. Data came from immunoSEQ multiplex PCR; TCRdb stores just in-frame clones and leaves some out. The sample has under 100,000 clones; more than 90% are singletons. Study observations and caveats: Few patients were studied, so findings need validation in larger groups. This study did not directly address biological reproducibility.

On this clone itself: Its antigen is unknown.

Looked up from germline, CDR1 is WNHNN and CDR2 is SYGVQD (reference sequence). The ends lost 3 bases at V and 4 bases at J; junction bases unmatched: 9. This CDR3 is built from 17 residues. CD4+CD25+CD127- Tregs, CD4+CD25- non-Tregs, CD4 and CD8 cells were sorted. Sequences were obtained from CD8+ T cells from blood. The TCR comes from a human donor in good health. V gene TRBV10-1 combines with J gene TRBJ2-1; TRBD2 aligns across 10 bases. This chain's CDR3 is CASSERSGGARYNEQFF. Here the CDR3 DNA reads TGCGCCAGCAGTGAAAGGAGCGGGGGGGCCAGGTACAATGAGCAGTTCTTC.